This T cell receptor beta chain was found in a study of blood T cell repertoires in COVID-19. Study in general: Researchers got acute and convalescent COVID-19 samples from the United States, Italy and Spain.

Profiling relied on immunoSEQ multiplex PCR, and the TCRdb table lists in-frame clones only, not all of them. The sample has about 350,000 clones, roughly 90% seen once. The germline V gene has CDR1 MNHEY and CDR2 SMNVEV (reference sequence). V lost 6 bases to trimming and J lost 6 bases; unmatched junction nucleotides: 10. This CDR3 comprises 14 residues. V usage is TRBV27 and J usage is TRBJ1-1; 7 bases line up with TRBD1. The sample consisted of peripheral blood. The origin of this receptor is a woman aged 55-69 years with COVID-19, enrolled during active disease. The CDR3 region has the DNA TGTGCCAGCAGACTGACAGGGCGTAGGCCTGAAGCTTTCTTT. It specifies CASRLTGRRPEAFF.